The rows below give T cell receptor beta chains drawn from one sample of a study of CD8 T cells in ankylosing spondylitis. TCRdb reprocessed the 5' RACE reads via MiXCR and lists one record per CDR3 protein. The data contain approximately 260,000 distinct CDR3 sequences, over 15% of them singletons. The sequencing input was blood, either unsorted or a sorted T cell fraction (not recorded which). Receptor source: a male donor with ankylosing spondylitis or in good health (not recorded which). CDR3s include the opening cysteine and the closing phenylalanine or tryptophan. The order of the fields is V gene, D gene, J gene, clone size, CDR3 protein, CDR3 DNA. The D gene is left open where the match is weak. The size of a clone is reported for some rows only, either as once, few or many, or as a class for expanded clones.

>TRBV7-9|.|TRBJ2-3|few
CASSLVIVGDIADTQYF
TGTGCCAGCAGCTTAGTTATTGTCGGAGATATAGCAGATACGCAGTATTTT
>TRBV18|.|TRBJ2-7|.
CASSPDLLYEQYF
TGTGCCAGCTCACCAGACCTCCTGTACGAGCAGTACTTC
>TRBV20-1|TRBD2|TRBJ2-7|.
CSGSPLAGRAYEQYF
TGCAGTGGCAGCCCACTAGCGGGAAGAGCCTACGAGCAGTACTTC
>TRBV9|.|TRBJ2-1|.
CASSLKLGGTDNEQFF
TGTGCCAGCAGCCTAAAACTGGGAGGTACAGACAATGAGCAGTTCTTC
>TRBV5-1|TRBD2|TRBJ2-1|few
CASSLEVAGHPEQFF
TGCGCCAGCAGCTTGGAAGTAGCGGGACACCCGGAGCAGTTCTTC
>TRBV12-3/TRBV12-4|TRBD1|TRBJ2-5|.
CASSFRQGVAETQYF
TGTGCCAGCAGTTTCAGACAGGGGGTAGCAGAGACCCAGTACTTC
>TRBV6-2/TRBV6-3|.|TRBJ1-1|few
CASSRWVLMNTEAFF
TGTGCCAGCAGCCGGTGGGTACTTATGAACACTGAAGCTTTCTTT
>TRBV29-1|.|TRBJ2-7|many
CSVIRDYEQYF
TGCAGCGTGATCCGGGATTACGAGCAGTACTTC
>TRBV28|TRBD1|TRBJ2-7|.
CASRRTGYEQYF
TGTGCCAGCAGGAGGACAGGTTACGAGCAGTACTTC
>TRBV2|.|TRBJ2-7|few
CASEQAYEQYF
TGTGCCAGTGAGCAGGCCTACGAGCAGTACTTC
>TRBV29-1|TRBD1|TRBJ2-2|many
CSAFDRDVTGELFF
TGCAGCGCATTCGACAGGGATGTCACCGGGGAGCTGTTTTTT
>TRBV29-1|.|TRBJ2-7|many
CSVLLDYEQYF
TGCAGCGTTCTGTTAGACTACGAGCAGTACTTC